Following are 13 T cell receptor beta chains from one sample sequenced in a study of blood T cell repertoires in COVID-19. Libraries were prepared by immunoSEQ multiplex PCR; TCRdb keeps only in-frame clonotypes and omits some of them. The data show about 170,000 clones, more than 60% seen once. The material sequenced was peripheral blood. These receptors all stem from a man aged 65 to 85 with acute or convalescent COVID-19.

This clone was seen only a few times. In DNA, the CDR3 is TGCGCCAGCAGCTTGGGTGGATGGGACAGGGCCTCTGGCTACACCTTC. Its translation is CASSLGGWDRASGYTF. The J gene is TRBJ1-2, the V gene TRBV5-1; TRBD1 matches 9 bases. Germline CDR1 and CDR2: SGHRS and YFSETQ. With V trimmed by 0 bases and J by 7 bases, 10 bases remained unmatched. This CDR3 contains 16 residues.

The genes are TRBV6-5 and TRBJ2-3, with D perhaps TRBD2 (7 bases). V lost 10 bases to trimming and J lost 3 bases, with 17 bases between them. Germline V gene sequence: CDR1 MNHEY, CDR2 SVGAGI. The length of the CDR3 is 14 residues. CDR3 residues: CATQRERGTDTQYF. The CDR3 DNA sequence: TGTGCCACCCAGCGGGAAAGGGGGACAGATACGCAGTATTTT.

The CDR3 DNA reads TGTGCCAGCAGTTACTCGACAGTGAAAACTGATGGCTACACCTTC. It is translated as CASSYSTVKTDGYTF. This chain joins TRBV6-5 and TRBJ1-2; D is possibly TRBD1 (5 bases). Germline loops: CDR1 MNHEY, CDR2 SVGAGI. The CDR3 has 15 residues. V lost 0 bases and J 6 bases, leaving 14 bases between the germline ends.

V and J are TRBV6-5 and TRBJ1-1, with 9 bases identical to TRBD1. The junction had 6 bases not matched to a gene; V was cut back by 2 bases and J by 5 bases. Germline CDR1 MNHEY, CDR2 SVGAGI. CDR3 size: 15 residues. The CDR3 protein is CASSYVTGGRTEAFF. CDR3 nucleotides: TGTGCCAGCAGTTACGTGACAGGGGGAAGGACTGAAGCTTTCTTT.

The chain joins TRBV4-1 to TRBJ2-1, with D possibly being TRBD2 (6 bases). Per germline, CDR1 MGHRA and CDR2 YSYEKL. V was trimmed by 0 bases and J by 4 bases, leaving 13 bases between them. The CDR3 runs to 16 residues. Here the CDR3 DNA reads TGCGCCAGCAGCCAAGAAGTAACGGGACTTTACAATGAGCAGTTCTTC. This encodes CASSQEVTGLYNEQFF.

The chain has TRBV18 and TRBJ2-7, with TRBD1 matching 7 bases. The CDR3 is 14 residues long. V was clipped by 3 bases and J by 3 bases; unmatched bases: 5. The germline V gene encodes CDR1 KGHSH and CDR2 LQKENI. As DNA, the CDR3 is TGTGCCAGCTCACCTCCGGGACAGAACTACGAGCAGTACTTC. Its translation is CASSPPGQNYEQYF.

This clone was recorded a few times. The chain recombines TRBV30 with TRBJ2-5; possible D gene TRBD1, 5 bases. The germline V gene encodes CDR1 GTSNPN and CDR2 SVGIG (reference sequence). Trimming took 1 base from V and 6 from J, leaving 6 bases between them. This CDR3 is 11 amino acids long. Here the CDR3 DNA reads TGTGCCTGGAGTGAGGGGCAGACCCAGTACTTC. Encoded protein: CAWSEGQTQYF.

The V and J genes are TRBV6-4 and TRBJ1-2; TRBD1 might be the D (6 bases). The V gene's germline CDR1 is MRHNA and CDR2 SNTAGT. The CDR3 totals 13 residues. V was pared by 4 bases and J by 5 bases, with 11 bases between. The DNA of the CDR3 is TGTGCCAGCAGTGCCGGGACACTATATGGCTACACCTTC. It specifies CASSAGTLYGYTF.

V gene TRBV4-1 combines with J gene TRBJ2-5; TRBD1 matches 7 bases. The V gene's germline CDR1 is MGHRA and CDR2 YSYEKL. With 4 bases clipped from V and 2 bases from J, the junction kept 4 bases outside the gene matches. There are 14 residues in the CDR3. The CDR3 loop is CASSPLQGQETQYF. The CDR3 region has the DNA TGCGCCAGCAGCCCCTTACAGGGGCAAGAGACCCAGTACTTC.

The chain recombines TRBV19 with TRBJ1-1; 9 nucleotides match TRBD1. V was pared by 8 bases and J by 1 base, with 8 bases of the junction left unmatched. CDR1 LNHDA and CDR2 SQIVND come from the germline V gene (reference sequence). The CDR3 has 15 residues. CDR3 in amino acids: CASVTGGAGNTEAFF. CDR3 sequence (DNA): TGTGCCAGTGTAACAGGGGGCGCGGGGAACACTGAAGCTTTCTTT. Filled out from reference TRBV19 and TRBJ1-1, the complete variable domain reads DGGITQSPKYLFRKEGQNVTLSCEQNLNHDAMYWYRQDPGQGLRLIYYSQIVNDFQKGDIAEGYSVSREKKESFPLTVTSAQKNPTAFYLCASVTGGAGNTEAFFGQGTRLTVV.

The CDR3 sequence: CASSPNERAYNEQFF. For the CDR3, the DNA is TGTGCCAGCTCACCAAACGAGCGGGCCTACAATGAGCAGTTCTTC. This chain joins TRBV18 and TRBJ2-1; D may be TRBD2 (6 bases). There are 15 residues in the CDR3. Germline V lookup: CDR1 KGHSH, CDR2 LQKENI. The V and J ends lost 2 bases and 2 bases respectively, with 10 bases between them. The variable domain in full, with the rest retrieved from reference TRBV18 and TRBJ2-1, is NAGVMQNPRHLVRRRGQEARLRCSPMKGHSHVYWYRQLPEEGLKFMVYLQKENIIDESGMPKERFSAEFPKEGPSILRIQQVVRGDSAAYFCASSPNERAYNEQFFGPGTRLTVL.

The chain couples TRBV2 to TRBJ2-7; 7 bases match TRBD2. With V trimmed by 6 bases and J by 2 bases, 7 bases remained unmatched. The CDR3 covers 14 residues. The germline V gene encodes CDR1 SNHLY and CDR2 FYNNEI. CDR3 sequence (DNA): TGTGCCAGCAGGGATGAACTAGCGACCTACGAGCAGTACTTC. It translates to CASRDELATYEQYF.

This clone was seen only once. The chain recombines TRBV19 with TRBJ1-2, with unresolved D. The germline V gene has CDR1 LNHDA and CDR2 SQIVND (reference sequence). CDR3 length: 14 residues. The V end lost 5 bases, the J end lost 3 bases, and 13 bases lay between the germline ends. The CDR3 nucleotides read TGTGCCAGTAGTCCGTTCTACGGGGACTATGGCTACACCTTC. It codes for CASSPFYGDYGYTF.